This entry lists 9 T cell receptor beta chains sequenced from one sample in a study of CD8+ T cells in alopecia areata. RNA extraction and reverse transcription yielded cDNA as sequencing template. The data were produced by immunoSEQ multiplex PCR, yet TCRdb's version contains in-frame clones alone and is incomplete. The table has 200,000 or so clones, 55% to 75% seen once; the top ten hold 5% to 6%. Treatment: oral pan-JAK inhibitor, 5-10 mg twice daily. The sample consisted of CD4+ T cells sorted from blood, taken at week 24, from a patient treated with tofacitinib. The receptors were sampled from a human donor with alopecia areata.

The chain employs TRBV5-1 and TRBJ2-6, with D perhaps TRBD1 (6 bases). The CDR3 runs 15 residues. CDR1 and CDR2 from the germline V gene are SGHRS and YFSETQ. V was cut by 7 bases and J by 1 base, with 12 bases left in between. The CDR3 nucleotides read TGCGCCAGCGGACAGACAAAATCTGGGGCCAACGTCCTGACTTTC. This codes for CASGQTKSGANVLTF.

This clone was seen more than once but under ten times. This sequence joins TRBV7-3 and TRBJ2-3, with D tentatively TRBD1 or TRBD2 (5 bases each). V was cut by 5 bases and J by 4 bases, with 13 bases left in between. The CDR3 is 14 residues long. The germline V gene has CDR1 SGHTA and CDR2 FQGTGA. For the CDR3, the DNA is TGTGCCAGCAGCAACCAGGGACCGCCAGATACGCAGTATTTT. Its protein is CASSNQGPPDTQYF.

This clone came up once. The V and J genes are TRBV7-2 and TRBJ2-1; D is uncertain. Per germline, CDR1 SGHTA and CDR2 FQGNSA. V shed 1 base and J shed 6 bases, with 7 bases lying between them. The CDR3 runs to 13 residues. The CDR3 nucleotides are TGTGCCAGCAGCTTAGAGTTAATCAATGAGCAGTTCTTC. This gives the protein CASSLELINEQFF.

The chain carries TRBV18 and TRBJ2-5, with D uncertain. The CDR3 extends over 12 amino acids. V was pared by 5 bases and J by 3 bases, with 7 bases between. Per the germline V gene, CDR1 is KGHSH and CDR2 is LQKENI. CDR3 coding DNA: TGTGCCAGCTCAGTAAGAGAAGAGACCCAGTACTTC. Translated: CASSVREETQYF. The entire variable domain, with the rest obtained from reference TRBV18 and TRBJ2-5, is as follows: NAGVMQNPRHLVRRRGQEARLRCSPMKGHSHVYWYRQLPEEGLKFMVYLQKENIIDESGMPKERFSAEFPKEGPSILRIQQVVRGDSAAYFCASSVREETQYFGPGTRLLVL.

This clone was observed a few times. This chain links TRBV18 with TRBJ1-1, with 11 bases fitting TRBD1. V was clipped by 6 bases and J by 4 bases; unmatched bases: 1. The CDR3 length is 13 residues. Germline loops: CDR1 KGHSH, CDR2 LQKENI. The CDR3 nucleotides are TGTGCCAGCTCGGGGACAGGGGGCACTGAAGCTTTCTTT. Its translation: CASSGTGGTEAFF. The whole variable domain, filled in from reference TRBV18 and TRBJ1-1, reads NAGVMQNPRHLVRRRGQEARLRCSPMKGHSHVYWYRQLPEEGLKFMVYLQKENIIDESGMPKERFSAEFPKEGPSILRIQQVVRGDSAAYFCASSGTGGTEAFFGQGTRLTVV.

V gene TRBV7-2 combines with J gene TRBJ1-5, with TRBD1 as a possible D gene (6 bases). V dropped 4 bases and J dropped 0 bases, with 16 bases sitting between them. CDR1 is SGHTA and CDR2 is FQGNSA in the germline V gene. This CDR3 region has 17 residues. The CDR3 region has the DNA TGTGCCAGCAGCTATACGGGACAACCTTATAGCAATCAGCCCCAGCATTTT. Translated: CASSYTGQPYSNQPQHF.

The CDR3 DNA sequence: TGCGCCAGCACCCTGAACGGGGGGACTAGCGGGACTGAGCAGTTCTTC. It encodes CASTLNGGTSGTEQFF. The chain uses TRBV5-1 and TRBJ2-1; 13 nucleotides match TRBD2. J gave up 9 bases and V 6 bases, and 12 bases lay outside the gene matches. The CDR3 extends over 16 amino acids. Germline assignment: CDR1 SGHRS and CDR2 YFSETQ.

This chain links TRBV29-1 with TRBJ2-1, with 7 positions matching TRBD2. The V gene end was trimmed by 4 bases and the J gene end by 8 bases; junction bases not matched to a gene: 8. This CDR3 has 13 amino acids. The germline gives CDR1 SQVTM, CDR2 ANQGSEA. The CDR3 region is CSVGRDYGDEQFF. The CDR3 DNA is TGCAGCGTTGGACGGGACTATGGCGATGAGCAGTTCTTC.

The genes are TRBV7-3 and TRBJ1-5; D remains ambiguous. The CDR3 spans 13 residues. Trimming left V 6 bases short and J 4 bases short, with 10 bases between. From germline, CDR1 is SGHTA and CDR2 FQGTGA. CDR3 DNA sequence: TGTGCCAGCAGTCAAACAAATAATCAGCCCCAGCATTTT. This gives the protein CASSQTNNQPQHF.